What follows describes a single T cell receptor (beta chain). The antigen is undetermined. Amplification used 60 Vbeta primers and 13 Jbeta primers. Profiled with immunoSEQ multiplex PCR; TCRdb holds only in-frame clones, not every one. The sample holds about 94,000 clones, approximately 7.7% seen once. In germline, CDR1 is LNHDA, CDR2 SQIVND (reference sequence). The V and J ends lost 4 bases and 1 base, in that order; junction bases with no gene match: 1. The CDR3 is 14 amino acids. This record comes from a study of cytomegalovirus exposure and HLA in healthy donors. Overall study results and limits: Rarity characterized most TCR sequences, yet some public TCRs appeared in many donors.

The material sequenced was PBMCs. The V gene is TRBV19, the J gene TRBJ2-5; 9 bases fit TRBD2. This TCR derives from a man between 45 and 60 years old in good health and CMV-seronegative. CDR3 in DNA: TGTGCCAGTAGTAGGGGACTAGCCCAAGAGACCCAGTACTTC. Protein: CASSRGLAQETQYF.